What follows are 6 T cell receptor beta chains derived from one specimen sequenced in a study of blood T cell repertoires in COVID-19. Here immunoSEQ multiplex PCR was the method, and the copy in TCRdb shows in-frame clones only, minus some. The sample shows under 250,000 clones, around four fifths of them seen only once. Sequencing was done on a sample of peripheral blood. The origin of the receptors is a man aged 40-50 years with active or convalescent COVID-19.

The chain carries TRBV9 and TRBJ2-2; 10 bases align to TRBD2. The J segment lost 5 bases and the V segment lost 1 base, leaving 2 bases of the junction unmatched. Per the germline V gene, CDR1 is SGDLS and CDR2 is YYNGEE. The CDR3 covers 15 residues. The CDR3 is CASSVLAGVTGELFF. CDR3 in DNA: TGTGCCAGCAGCGTACTAGCGGGGGTTACCGGGGAGCTGTTTTTT.

The table lists this clone with a few counts. The J gene is TRBJ2-7, the V gene TRBV3-1 (or the pseudogene TRBV3-2); 11 nucleotides agree with TRBD2. Germline V gene data show CDR1 as LGHDT and CDR2 as YNNKEL (reference sequence). There are 17 residues in the CDR3. V shed 4 bases, J shed 3 bases, and the junction held 11 bases outside the gene matches. The DNA of the CDR3 is TGTGCCAGCAGCCCCACCTTATCCGGGACTAGCGGCTACGAGCAGTACTTC. Translation: CASSPTLSGTSGYEQYF.

The genes are TRBV19 and TRBJ1-1, with 10 nucleotides matching TRBD1. Germline-derived CDR1 and CDR2 are LNHDA and SQIVND (reference sequence). The CDR3 length is 14 residues. V shed 1 base and J 11 bases; nucleotides not matched to a gene: 7. The CDR3 coding sequence is TGTGCCAGTAGTATAGGGACAGGGGGGAATATTGCTTTCTTT. Encoded protein: CASSIGTGGNIAFF.

About this clone: At one end the junction does not follow the germline gene, possibly because of a read error. The chain is built from TRBV20-1 and TRBJ1-2, with TRBD1 as a possible D gene (6 bases). The CDR3 covers 10 residues. Looked up from germline, CDR1 is DFQATT and CDR2 is SNEGSKA (reference sequence). CDR3 protein: CSAGDRGYTF. The CDR3 nucleotides are TGCAGTGCTGGAGACAGGGGCTACACCTTC.

This clone has only one observation. This chain uses TRBV11-3 with TRBJ2-7, with a weak D call TRBD2 (6 bases). Trimming removed 7 bases at V and 1 base at J, with 14 bases between. The CDR3 is 14 amino acids. The germline CDR1 and CDR2 sequences are SGHNT and YENEEA. This CDR3 is CASTPFGGSYEQYF. The CDR3 region has the DNA TGTGCCAGCACCCCCTTTGGGGGGTCCTACGAGCAGTACTTC.

The chain recombines TRBV11-2 with TRBJ2-1, with a weak D call TRBD2 (6 bases). The CDR3 is 13 amino acids. Trimming pared 1 base from V and 7 bases from J, leaving 8 bases between. The germline V gene has CDR1 SGHAT and CDR2 FQNNGV. The CDR3 DNA reads as TGTGCCAGCAGCTTAGCCGGGAGTAATGAGCAGTTCTTC. Translated: CASSLAGSNEQFF.